The 2 T cell receptor beta chains presented below share a single source sample, sequenced in a study of blood T cell repertoires in COVID-19. The assay was immunoSEQ multiplex PCR, and TCRdb's table has in-frame clones only and misses some. The sample holds almost 250,000 clones, approximately 86% seen once. The sequenced sample was PBMCs or T cells enriched from blood (not recorded which). These receptors all stem from a woman in her forties or fifties who had recovered from COVID-19.

The chain is built from TRBV7-2 and TRBJ2-3; D unclear. Germline loops: CDR1 SGHTA, CDR2 FQGNSA. The CDR3 is 15 residues long. The V end was cut by 1 base, the J end by 0 bases, with 8 bases between. CDR3 coding DNA: TGTGCCAGCAGCTTAGTACCGGGTAGCACAGATACGCAGTATTTT. It is translated as CASSLVPGSTDTQYF.

The chain couples TRBV10-2 to TRBJ2-5; TRBD1 matches 7 bases. The J segment lost 9 bases and the V segment lost 4 bases, leaving 11 bases of the junction unmatched. Germline V gene data show CDR1 as WSHSY and CDR2 as SAAADI. The CDR3 is 14 amino acids. The CDR3 is CASSVADRRRSQYF. For the CDR3, the DNA is TGCGCCAGCAGTGTCGCGGACAGGAGAAGGTCCCAGTACTTC.